This TCR beta chain appears in the sequencing data of a study of CD8+CD57+ T cells in acquired aplastic anemia. Study outcomes and limitations: No significant difference in CD8+ Simpson's diversity was found between patients and controls. Found in both controls and patients were around 29 CD8+ CDR3 sequences.

All patients picked for sequencing had shown, by flow cytometry, an expansion of CD8+CD57+ cells. No therapy had been given to the patients at the time of blood sampling. With regard to this clonotype: Its specificity is unknown.

The CDR3 spans 16 residues. Germline CDR1 SGHAT, CDR2 FQNNGV. Germline trimming cut 4 bases from V and 6 bases from J; bases unmatched to any gene: 14. Genomic DNA, the template, was used for profiling of the TCR beta VDJ and CDR3. TCRdb redid the calling of the reads with MiXCR, one entry per CDR3 protein. This table holds 100,000 to 150,000 distinct CDR3 sequences, approximately 40% found once. The sample was sorted CD4+, CD8+, or CD8+CD57+ T cells (not recorded which) from PBMCs. The rearrangement links TRBV11-2 to TRBJ1-2; 7 positions match TRBD1. The receptor's source is a human donor with aplastic anemia. The CDR3 coding sequence is TGTGCCAGCAGCTCGATCAGGGACAGTACCCTCGATGGCTACACCTTC. This gives the protein CASSSIRDSTLDGYTF. The full variable domain, its missing parts supplied by reference TRBV11-2 and TRBJ1-2, is EAGVAQSPRYKIIEKRQSVAFWCNPISGHATLYWYQQILGQGPKLLIQFQNNGVVDDSQLPKDRFSAERLKGVDSTLKIQPAKLEDSAVYLCASSSIRDSTLDGYTFGSGTRLTVV.